The 7 T cell receptor beta chains below all came from one sample that was sequenced in a study of T cell responses to AZD1222 COVID-19 vaccine. Clones were sequenced by immunoSEQ multiplex PCR, and TCRdb holds only the in-frame ones, with some missing. The sample records about 150,000 clones, over 80% being singletons. The sequenced sample was peripheral blood, obtained 28 days after the second AZD1222 dose. Receptors originate from an adult who received the AZD1222 COVID-19 vaccine.

In this sample, this clone turned up once. V gene TRBV2 combines with J gene TRBJ2-7, with D perhaps matching TRBD1 or TRBD2 (6 bases each). Per the germline V gene, CDR1 is SNHLY and CDR2 is FYNNEI. The CDR3 loop spans 12 amino acids. V lost 11 bases to trimming and J lost 1 base, with 12 bases between them. The CDR3 coding sequence is TGTGCCGGGGGGACACATTCCTACGAGCAGTACTTC. Protein product: CAGGTHSYEQYF.

V is TRBV6-6 and J is TRBJ1-2; D remains unclear. Germline V CDR1 and CDR2: MNHNY, SVGAGI (reference sequence). V gave up 6 bases and J gave up 8 bases, with 10 bases separating them. The CDR3 is 11 amino acids. The CDR3 nucleotides read TGTGCCAGCAGGCCTGACTCGGGCTACACCTTC. Translating gives CASRPDSGYTF.

V is TRBV5-6 and J is TRBJ1-5; weak D call: TRBD1 (5 bases). V lost 3 bases and J lost 4, with 8 bases in between. This CDR3 region has 13 residues. The germline CDR1 and CDR2 sequences are SGHDT and YYEEEE. The CDR3 is CASSWGKNQPQHF. The CDR3 nucleotides are TGTGCCAGCAGCTGGGGGAAGAATCAGCCCCAGCATTTT.

The chain is built from TRBV18 and TRBJ1-1, with 9 bases that match TRBD1. Germline trimming cut 0 bases from V and 1 base from J; bases unmatched to any gene: 3. Germline loops: CDR1 KGHSH, CDR2 LQKENI. This CDR3 has 16 residues. The CDR3 sequence is CASSPPDRGRNTEAFF. CDR3 DNA: TGTGCCAGCTCACCACCGGACAGGGGCCGGAACACTGAAGCTTTCTTT.

The J gene is TRBJ1-1, the V gene TRBV7-2; D gene unclear. From germline, CDR1 is SGHTA and CDR2 FQGNSA. Trimming left V 1 base short and J 10 bases short, with 13 bases between. The CDR3 consists of 13 residues. CDR3 nucleotides: TGTGCCAGCAGCTTAGAGGGTGCTGGGCGAGCTTTCTTT. It encodes CASSLEGAGRAFF.

The V and J genes are TRBV28 and TRBJ1-5, with TRBD1 matching 7 bases. CDR1 is MDHEN, CDR2 SYDVKM, per germline. The CDR3 length is 14 residues. Unmatched junction bases numbered 5, after V lost 7 bases and J lost 2 bases. This chain's CDR3 is CASTPGQGNQPQHF. The CDR3 DNA is TGTGCCAGCACTCCCGGACAGGGCAATCAGCCCCAGCATTTT.

This chain joins TRBV29-1 and TRBJ2-1; 7 bases line up with TRBD2. The CDR3 spans 15 residues. Germline V gene sequence: CDR1 SQVTM, CDR2 ANQGSEA. The ends lost 7 bases at V and 4 bases at J; junction bases unmatched: 13. The CDR3 spells CSGTAGTTPYNEQFF. The CDR3 DNA is TGCAGCGGAACGGCCGGGACTACGCCTTACAATGAGCAGTTCTTC.